This T cell receptor beta chain was profiled in a study of T cells in Graves' hyperthyroidism and ophthalmopathy. Germline V gives CDR1 SEHNR, CDR2 FQNEAQ (reference sequence). The length of the CDR3 is 14 residues. Trimming removed 5 bases at V and 5 bases at J, with 13 bases between. Diagnostic decisions used clinical symptoms, serum thyroxine and TRAb, thyroid ultrasound and orbital computed tomography. Amplified TCR beta CDR3 regions derived from RNA transcripts. TCR CDR3 regions were first amplified by RT-PCR with HTBI primers. TCRdb recomputed calls from the multiplex PCR reads with MiXCR, one row per CDR3 protein. Of hundreds of thousands of distinct CDR3 sequences listed, just under 20% are singletons.

The specimen was blood. This chain joins TRBV7-9 and TRBJ1-5, with D possibly TRBD1 on 5 matching bases. This TCR was sampled from a man in his forties with Graves' ophthalmopathy. The CDR3 spells CASSAAGLYQPQHF. CDR3 nucleotides: TGTGCCAGCAGCGCAGCGGGACTCTATCAGCCCCAGCATTTT.